This T cell receptor beta chain is drawn from a study of OX40 agonist ivuxolimab in advanced cancers. There are 15 residues in the CDR3. Trimming cost V 4 bases and J 1 base, with 11 bases left between them. The germline V gene encodes CDR1 KGHSH and CDR2 LQKENI. Sequencing was performed with immunoSEQ multiplex PCR; in TCRdb, only in-frame clones are kept and a portion is missing. The sample consists of more than 15,000 clones, about three quarters of them appearing once. This TCR derives from an adult with an advanced solid tumor such as melanoma, head and neck, liver or kidney cancer. This specimen was CD4+ or CD8+ T cells sorted from blood, taken in a trial of the OX40 agonist ivuxolimab. This chain joins TRBV18 and TRBJ2-1; possibly TRBD1 for D (5 bases). CDR3 residues: CASSQTGYSYNEQFF. CDR3 in DNA: TGTGCCAGCTCACAAACAGGCTATTCCTACAATGAGCAGTTCTTC. The variable domain in full, completed from reference TRBV18 and TRBJ2-1, reads NAGVMQNPRHLVRRRGQEARLRCSPMKGHSHVYWYRQLPEEGLKFMVYLQKENIIDESGMPKERFSAEFPKEGPSILRIQQVVRGDSAAYFCASSQTGYSYNEQFFGPGTRLTVL.